Shown below are 18 T cell receptor beta chains from a single sample sequenced in a study of beta chain features in type 1 diabetes (dated by TCRdb to 2017 to 2018). Study-wide conclusions, independent of this receptor: A moderate but significant shortening of TCRB CDR3 length was observed in type 1 diabetes patients in all four CD4+ subsets.

For these TCRs, the target antigens are not known. Receptor libraries were prepared by the immunoSEQ multiplex PCR assay. The entire amount of isolated RNA was reverse transcribed using the High Capacity cDNA Reverse Transcription Kit, so the sequenced TCRB transcripts were expressed ones. Not all clones reach the TCRdb copy of this immuneACCESS table, which keeps in-frame sequences only. Checked studies attribute under half of the gap to unresolved V genes and leave the rest unexplained. Recorded for this sample are 400,000 or so clones; 10% to 15% of them occurred a single time. Of the sample, 0.008% to 0.011% falls within the top ten clones. Sample: naive CD4+ T cells from blood. Interpreted using the paper, the cell subset or site label stands for: true naive CD4+ T cells. These receptors were obtained from a young woman with type 1 diabetes.

This chain links TRBV2 with TRBJ2-1; TRBD1 agrees at 10 bases. The CDR3 covers 12 residues. The V gene's germline CDR1 is SNHLY and CDR2 FYNNEI. V was pared by 11 bases and J by 10 bases, with 8 bases of the junction left unmatched. The CDR3 sequence: CAANRDRGEQFF. The CDR3 DNA reads TGTGCCGCGAATCGGGACAGGGGCGAGCAGTTCTTC.

This clone turned up a few times. This chain uses TRBV6-1 with TRBJ1-2, with TRBD1 as a possible D gene (5 bases). V lost 2 bases and J 4 bases, leaving 14 bases between the germline ends. CDR1 and CDR2 from the germline V gene are MNHNS and SASEGT. The CDR3 has 15 residues. CDR3: CASSESQGTLYGYTF. CDR3 DNA sequence: TGTGCCAGCAGTGAATCTCAGGGAACGCTCTATGGCTACACCTTC.

This clone has a handful of counts. This chain uses TRBV6-6 with TRBJ1-2; 7 positions agree with TRBD1. Looked up from germline, CDR1 is MNHNY and CDR2 is SVGAGI (reference sequence). The trim removed 4 bases at V and 4 bases at J, leaving 9 bases unmatched. The CDR3 has 15 residues. The CDR3: CASSSTRGNSYGYTF. The DNA for the CDR3 is TGTGCCAGCAGTTCCACCAGGGGGAACAGCTATGGCTACACCTTC.

This clone was counted a few times. This chain uses TRBV5-1 with TRBJ1-5; 7 bases match TRBD1. V shed 5 bases and J 4 bases; nucleotides not matched to a gene: 9. The CDR3 is 15 residues long. Per the germline V gene, CDR1 is SGHRS and CDR2 is YFSETQ. CDR3 amino acids: CASRPTGDPNQPQHF. Here the CDR3 DNA reads TGCGCCAGCAGACCCACAGGGGACCCAAATCAGCCCCAGCATTTT.

This clone was found a few times. The chain is built from TRBV16 and TRBJ1-5; D is ambiguous. Trimming took off 0 bases at V and 3 bases at J, with 12 bases between the two ends. Germline CDR1 reads KGHSY; CDR2 reads FQNENV. The CDR3 spans 16 residues. The CDR3 reads CASSQSLMGFNQPQHF. DNA of the CDR3: TGTGCCAGCAGCCAATCGCTCATGGGCTTCAATCAGCCCCAGCATTTT.

This clone was seen more than once but under ten times. The chain is built from TRBV6-5 and TRBJ1-5; perhaps TRBD1 as D (5 bases). V lost 0 bases and J 7 bases, leaving 10 bases between the germline ends. Germline CDR1 reads MNHEY; CDR2 reads SVGAGI. This CDR3 comprises 14 residues. Written as DNA, the CDR3 is TGTGCCAGCAGTTACTCCCAGGGAGGACAGCCCCAGCATTTT. Its protein is CASSYSQGGQPQHF.

This clone was detected a few times. The chain uses TRBV18 and TRBJ1-2, with D possibly matching TRBD1 (6 bases). Trimming stripped 4 bases from V and 4 bases from J, with 16 bases between. CDR3 length: 15 residues. Germline V gene lookup returns CDR1 KGHSH and CDR2 LQKENI. The CDR3 sequence: CASSQSEDSIYGYTF. CDR3 nucleotide sequence: TGTGCCAGCTCACAGTCTGAGGACAGCATCTATGGCTACACCTTC. Full variable domain (outside the CDR3, taken from reference TRBV18 and TRBJ1-2): NAGVMQNPRHLVRRRGQEARLRCSPMKGHSHVYWYRQLPEEGLKFMVYLQKENIIDESGMPKERFSAEFPKEGPSILRIQQVVRGDSAAYFCASSQSEDSIYGYTFGSGTRLTVV.

The J gene is TRBJ2-1, the V gene TRBV7-2; 7 nucleotides align to TRBD1. The V and J ends lost 6 bases and 13 bases, in that order; junction bases with no gene match: 15. Germline V CDR1 and CDR2: SGHTA, FQGNSA. CDR3 size: 14 residues. The CDR3 sequence is CASRNPGQRVPQFF. The CDR3 DNA sequence: TGTGCCAGCAGAAATCCGGGACAGAGGGTCCCCCAGTTCTTC.

This clone was seen more than once but under ten times. V gene TRBV7-8 combines with J gene TRBJ2-1, with 12 bases aligning to TRBD2. The CDR3 extends over 18 amino acids. V trimming: 0 bases; J trimming: 6 bases; junction bases outside the gene matches: 9. Germline assignment: CDR1 SGHVS and CDR2 FQNEAQ. The CDR3 DNA is TGTGCCAGCAGCTTAGCGCTGGCTAGCGGGGGGGTTCGCAATGAGCAGTTCTTC. Translated: CASSLALASGGVRNEQFF.

The rearrangement joins TRBV2 to TRBJ2-7; 7 nucleotides align to TRBD1. Per the germline V gene, CDR1 is SNHLY and CDR2 is FYNNEI. The CDR3 is 13 amino acids. J was trimmed by 5 bases and V by 8 bases; bases with no gene match: 9. The CDR3 is CASGSTGIDEQYF. Here the CDR3 DNA reads TGTGCCAGCGGATCGACAGGGATCGACGAGCAGTACTTC.

The chain joins TRBV27 to TRBJ2-7, with 12 bases matching TRBD2. The CDR3 sequence is 17 residues long. CDR1 is MNHEY, CDR2 SMNVEV, per germline (reference sequence). Unmatched junction bases numbered 9, after V lost 5 bases and J lost 1 base. CDR3 sequence (DNA): TGTGCCAGCAGTGCCGCCCTCGGACTAGCGGGGTCCTACGAGCAGTACTTC. Protein: CASSAALGLAGSYEQYF.

A few counts support this clone. J is TRBJ2-7 and V is TRBV12-5; 9 bases are a match to TRBD1. V shed 4 bases and J 3 bases; nucleotides not matched to a gene: 1. Germline CDR1 reads LGHNT; CDR2 reads FRNRAP. This CDR3 is 13 amino acids long. The CDR3, as DNA: TGTGCTAGTGGTTGGGACAGGGACTACGAGCAGTACTTC. It yields the protein CASGWDRDYEQYF.

In its sample, this clone was seen a few times. This chain connects TRBV5-1 to TRBJ2-3; 8 positions match TRBD1. CDR3 length equals 15 residues. Germline values: CDR1 SGHRS, CDR2 YFSETQ. V dropped 1 base and J dropped 2; count of bases not matched to a gene: 3. The CDR3 DNA reads as TGCGCCAGCAGCTTGAAGCAGGGGGCCACAGATACGCAGTATTTT. It translates to CASSLKQGATDTQYF.

The V call is TRBV29-1, the J call TRBJ2-3; D may be TRBD1 (6 bases). The CDR3 extends over 12 amino acids. Trimming shortened V by 6 bases and J by 4 bases, and 11 bases separated the two germline ends. Germline CDR1 is SQVTM and CDR2 is ANQGSEA. This CDR3 is CSVKQGPDTQYF. The CDR3 DNA sequence: TGCAGCGTCAAACAGGGACCAGATACGCAGTATTTT.

CDR3 loop: CASGSAAGRSGGEQFF. DNA of the CDR3: TGTGCTAGTGGTTCGGCAGCTGGAAGATCGGGTGGTGAGCAGTTCTTC. The chain joins TRBV12-5 to TRBJ2-1; D call uncertain. The CDR3 is made up of 16 amino acids. Germline values: CDR1 LGHNT, CDR2 FRNRAP. Trimming took 4 bases from V and 9 from J, leaving 22 bases between them.

This chain joins TRBV20-1 and TRBJ2-1; a weak D match, TRBD2 (5 bases). Trimming stripped 0 bases from V and 9 bases from J, with 6 bases between. Germline V CDR1 and CDR2: DFQATT, SNEGSKA (reference sequence). The CDR3 totals 11 residues. The DNA of the CDR3 is TGCAGTGCTAGAGATCGGGGTGAGCAGTTCTTC. It specifies CSARDRGEQFF.

V gene TRBV5-1 combines with J gene TRBJ2-7; no firm D call. The V gene's germline CDR1 is SGHRS and CDR2 YFSETQ. Trimming cost V 1 base and J 4 bases, with 12 bases left between them. The CDR3 extends over 14 amino acids. The CDR3 DNA sequence: TGCGCCAGCAGCTTGCAGAATGGAGTTTACGAGCAGTACTTC. Its protein product is CASSLQNGVYEQYF.

The chain joins TRBV7-2 to TRBJ1-2; perhaps TRBD1 as D (5 bases). The ends were cut back, 2 bases at V and 6 bases at J, with 13 bases in the middle. Germline V lookup: CDR1 SGHTA, CDR2 FQGNSA. The CDR3 covers 14 residues. The CDR3 reads CASSLIAGTDGYTF. CDR3 nucleotide sequence: TGTGCCAGCAGCTTAATTGCGGGGACCGATGGCTACACCTTC.